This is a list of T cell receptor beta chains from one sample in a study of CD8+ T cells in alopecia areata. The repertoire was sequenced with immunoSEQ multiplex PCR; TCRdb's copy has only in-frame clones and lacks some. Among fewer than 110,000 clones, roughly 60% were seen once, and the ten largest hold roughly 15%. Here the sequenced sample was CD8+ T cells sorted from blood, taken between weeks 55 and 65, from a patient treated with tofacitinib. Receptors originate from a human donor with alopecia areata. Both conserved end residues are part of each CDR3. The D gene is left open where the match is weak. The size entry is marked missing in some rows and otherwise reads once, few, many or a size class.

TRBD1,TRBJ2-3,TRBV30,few,CAWSATGNTDTQYF,TGTGCCTGGAGTGCGACAGGGAACACAGATACGCAGTATTTT
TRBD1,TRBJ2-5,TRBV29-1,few,CSVPTGMETQYF,TGCAGCGTGCCGACAGGGATGGAGACCCAGTACTTC
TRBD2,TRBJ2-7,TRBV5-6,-,CASSMGLAGSYEQYF,TGTGCCAGCAGCATGGGACTAGCGGGCTCCTACGAGCAGTACTTC
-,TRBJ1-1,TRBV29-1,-,CSAGRGTEAFF,TGCAGCGCGGGGCGGGGCACTGAAGCTTTCTTT
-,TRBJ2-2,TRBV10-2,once,CASAPGTNTGELFF,TGCGCCAGCGCCCCAGGGACGAACACCGGGGAGCTGTTTTTT
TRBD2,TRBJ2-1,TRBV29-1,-,CSVAGLAEYNEQFF,TGCAGCGTCGCGGGACTAGCGGAATACAATGAGCAGTTCTTC
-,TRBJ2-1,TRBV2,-,CASIRQNEQFF,TGTGCCAGCATTCGGCAGAATGAGCAGTTCTTC
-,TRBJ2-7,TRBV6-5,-,CASSPTNPDEQYF,TGTGCCAGCAGTCCGACCAACCCCGACGAGCAGTACTTC
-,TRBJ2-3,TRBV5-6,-,CASSLVMRRADTQYF,TGTGCCAGCAGCTTGGTTATGCGGAGAGCAGATACGCAGTATTTT
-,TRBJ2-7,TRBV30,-,CAWSVDYEQYF,TGTGCCTGGAGTGTGGACTACGAGCAGTACTTC
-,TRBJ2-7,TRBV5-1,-,CASSFHGRPDEQYF,TGCGCCAGCAGCTTTCACGGGCGACCGGACGAGCAGTACTTC
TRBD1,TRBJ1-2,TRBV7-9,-,CASSSGQGRYGYTF,TGTGCCAGCAGCTCAGGACAGGGGCGATATGGCTACACCTTC
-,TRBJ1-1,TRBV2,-,CAIPGTLRTEAFF,TGTGCCATACCCGGGACACTGAGGACTGAAGCTTTCTTT
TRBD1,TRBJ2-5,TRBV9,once,CASSLPPGQPQETQYF,TGTGCCAGCAGCCTTCCCCCGGGACAGCCCCAAGAGACCCAGTACTTC
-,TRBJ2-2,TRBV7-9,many,CASSLAAPTGELFF,TGTGCCAGCAGCTTAGCGGCACCAACCGGGGAGCTGTTTTTT
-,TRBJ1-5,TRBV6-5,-,CASSYRENQPQHF,TGTGCCAGCAGTTACAGGGAAAACCAGCCCCAGCATTTT
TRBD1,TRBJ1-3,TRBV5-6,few,CASSLGTAFLAGNTIYF,TGTGCCAGCAGCCTAGGGACAGCATTCCTCGCTGGAAACACCATATATTTT
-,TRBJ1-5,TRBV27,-,CASSPRGDNQPQHF,TGTGCCAGCAGCCCCCGAGGCGATAATCAGCCCCAGCATTTT
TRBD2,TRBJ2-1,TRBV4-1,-,CASSQEVRGNEQFF,TGCGCCAGCAGCCAAGAGGTGCGGGGGAATGAGCAGTTCTTC
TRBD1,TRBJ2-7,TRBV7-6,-,CASSTTGIQYF,TGTGCCAGCAGCACGACAGGGATTCAGTACTTC
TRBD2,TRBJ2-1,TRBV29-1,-,CSVEGLAGGLYNEQFF,TGCAGCGTTGAAGGTCTAGCGGGGGGGCTCTACAATGAGCAGTTCTTC
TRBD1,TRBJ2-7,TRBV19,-,CASSAGTGFSYEQYF,TGTGCCAGTAGTGCCGGGACAGGCTTTTCCTACGAGCAGTACTTC
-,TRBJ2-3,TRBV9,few,CASSVTTDTQYF,TGTGCCAGCAGCGTAACCACAGATACGCAGTATTTT
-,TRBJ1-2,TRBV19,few,CASSQTWDYTF,TGTGCCAGTAGTCAGACCTGGGACTACACCTTC
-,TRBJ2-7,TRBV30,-,CAWSGSEQYF,TGTGCCTGGAGTGGCTCCGAGCAGTACTTC
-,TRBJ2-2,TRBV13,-,CASTSGAPTGELFF,TGTGCCAGCACTTCAGGTGCCCCCACCGGGGAGCTGTTTTTT
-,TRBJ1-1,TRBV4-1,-,CASSRLLENTEAFF,TGCGCCAGCAGCCGCCTACTGGAGAACACTGAAGCTTTCTTT
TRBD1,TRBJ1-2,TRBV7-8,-,CASSLSQGAFGYTF,TGTGCCAGCAGCCTTAGCCAGGGGGCTTTTGGCTACACCTTC
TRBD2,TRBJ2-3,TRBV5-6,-,CASSLPPSVSGITDTQYF,TGTGCCAGCAGCCTACCCCCCTCGGTTAGCGGGATCACAGATACGCAGTATTTT
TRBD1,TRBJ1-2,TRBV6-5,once,CASRPPGQGYGYTF,TGTGCCAGCAGACCCCCGGGACAGGGGTACGGCTACACCTTC
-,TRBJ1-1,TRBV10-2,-,CASSVQNTEAFF,TGCGCCAGCAGTGTTCAGAACACTGAAGCTTTCTTT
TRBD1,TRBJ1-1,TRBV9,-,CASSATRTGAGRAFF,TGTGCCAGCAGCGCAACCCGGACAGGGGCGGGACGGGCTTTCTTT
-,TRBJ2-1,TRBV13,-,CASSPMYSYNEQFF,TGTGCCAGCAGCCCCATGTACTCCTACAATGAGCAGTTCTTC
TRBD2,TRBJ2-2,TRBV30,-,CAWSVAGGELFF,TGTGCCTGGAGTGTAGCGGGGGGGGAGCTGTTTTTT
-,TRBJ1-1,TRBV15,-,CATNSGAGNTEAFF,TGTGCCACCAATAGCGGGGCCGGGAACACTGAAGCTTTCTTT
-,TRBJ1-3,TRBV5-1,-,CASSLASKPGNTIYF,TGCGCCAGCAGCTTGGCTTCCAAACCGGGAAACACCATATATTTT
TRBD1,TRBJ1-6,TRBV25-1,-,CASSPPGQGNSPLHF,TGTGCCAGCAGTCCCCCGGGACAGGGTAATTCACCCCTCCACTTT